Reported below is one T cell receptor (beta chain). Its matching antigen is unknown. Repertoires were generated with immunoSEQ multiplex PCR, while TCRdb's copy carries only in-frame clones and drops some. Of about 45,000 clones in the sample, 72% are singletons; the top ten hold roughly a tenth. The V gene's germline CDR1 is LNHDA and CDR2 SQIVND (reference sequence). The length of the CDR3 is 13 residues. V was clipped by 6 bases and J by 4 bases; unmatched bases: 4. This sample was taken from a study of vaccination effects on CD4 cells after COVID-19. Culture lasted roughly 9 days before CD4+ T cell isolation. Participants got two doses of BNT162b2 or mRNA-1273 vaccine.

This chain joins TRBV19 and TRBJ2-5, with 8 nucleotides matching TRBD2. This sample comprised CD4+ T cells from PBMCs cultured without peptide, obtained after COVID-19 vaccination. The source of this sequence is a human donor who received a COVID-19 vaccine. CDR3 in amino acids: CASRAGVLETQYF. Written as DNA, the CDR3 is TGTGCCAGTAGAGCGGGAGTACTAGAGACCCAGTACTTC.